The clone carrying this TCR beta chain was seen only once. Its antigen is still unknown. This entry belongs to a study of siplizumab effects on memory and regulatory T cells. Study results and caveats: Major contributors to the alloresponse seemed to be naive T cells, which also appeared more diverse than memory cells.

Clones were sequenced by immunoSEQ multiplex PCR, and TCRdb holds only the in-frame ones, with some missing. The sample carries about 100,000 clones, 91% recorded once. Trimming pared 4 bases from V and 0 bases from J, leaving 17 bases between. CDR3 length: 17 residues. CDR1 MGHRA and CDR2 YSYEKL come from the germline V gene. The chain recombines TRBV4-1 with TRBJ2-3, with D maybe TRBD2 (5 bases). The sequencing input was CD4+ T cells sorted from blood. The origin of this receptor is a human donor in good health. CDR3: CASSPSGQRRSTDTQYF. The CDR3 nucleotides are TGCGCCAGCAGCCCATCTGGCCAGCGGCGAAGCACAGATACGCAGTATTTT.